Described below is a single T cell receptor beta chain sequence and its context. This sample stems from a study of blood T cell repertoires in COVID-19. Study-wide background: There were acute and convalescent COVID-19 samples, and they came from the United States, Italy and Spain. PBMCs, B-cell-depleted T cells, or T cells provided the cDNA or gDNA that made up the material.

Original methodology: Quantification of nucleated cells was approximated via reference gene primer amplification. TCRdb keeps only in-frame clones here, not all; method: immunoSEQ multiplex PCR. V and J calls plus clone size are reproduced from that table; the DNA served to infer D and trimming. Among about 100,000 clones listed, 60% to 85% were seen once. This CDR3 contains 15 residues. In germline, CDR1 is KGHSH, CDR2 LQKENI. Trimming removed 2 bases at V and 1 base at J, with 12 bases between. Sequencing used peripheral blood. The chain uses TRBV18 and TRBJ2-7; tentatively, D is TRBD1 (5 bases). This clonotype originated in a man between 65 and 85 years old with acute or convalescent COVID-19. CDR3 DNA sequence: TGTGCCAGCTCACCAGGGCCAGACAGATCCTACGAGCAGTACTTC. Encoded protein: CASSPGPDRSYEQYF. The complete variable domain, with remaining parts taken from reference TRBV18 and TRBJ2-7, reads NAGVMQNPRHLVRRRGQEARLRCSPMKGHSHVYWYRQLPEEGLKFMVYLQKENIIDESGMPKERFSAEFPKEGPSILRIQQVVRGDSAAYFCASSPGPDRSYEQYFGPGTRLTVT.